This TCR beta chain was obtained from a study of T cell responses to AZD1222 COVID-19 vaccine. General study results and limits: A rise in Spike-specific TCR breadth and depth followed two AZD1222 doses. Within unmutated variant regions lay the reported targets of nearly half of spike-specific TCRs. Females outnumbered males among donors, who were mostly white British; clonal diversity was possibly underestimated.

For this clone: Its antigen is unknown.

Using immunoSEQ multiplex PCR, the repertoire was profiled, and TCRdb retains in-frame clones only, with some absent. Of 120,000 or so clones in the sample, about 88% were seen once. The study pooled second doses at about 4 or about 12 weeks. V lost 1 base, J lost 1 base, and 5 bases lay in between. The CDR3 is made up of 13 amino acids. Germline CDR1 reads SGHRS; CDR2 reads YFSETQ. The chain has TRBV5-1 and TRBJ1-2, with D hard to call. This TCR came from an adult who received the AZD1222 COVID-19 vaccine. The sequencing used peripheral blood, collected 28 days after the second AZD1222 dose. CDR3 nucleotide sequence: TGCGCCAGCAGCTTGTTGAGTAACTATGGCTACACCTTC. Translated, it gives CASSLLSNYGYTF.